A single sample gave rise to the 12 T cell receptor beta chains below, sequenced in a study of identical twins. Using its own MiXCR run on the 5' RACE reads, TCRdb lists one record per CDR3 protein. The repertoire holds around 340,000 distinct CDR3 sequences, with about 10% as singletons. Sequenced sample: naive T cells sorted from blood. Source of these receptors: a woman in her fifties or sixties in good health.

In its sample, this clonotype was seen many times. The chain couples TRBV12-3 or TRBV12-4 to TRBJ2-7, with TRBD1 matching over 12 bases. V shed 6 bases and J 1 base; nucleotides not matched to a gene: 4. This CDR3 contains 15 residues. DNA of the CDR3: TGTGCCAGCAGCGGGACAGGGGGCAAATCCTACGAGCAGTACTTC. Its translation is CASSGTGGKSYEQYF.

This clonotype was recorded at least ten times. The J gene is TRBJ1-4, the V gene TRBV7-9, with D possibly matching TRBD1 (5 bases). The CDR3 has 12 residues. Trimming stripped 9 bases from V and 8 bases from J, with 13 bases between. CDR1 is SEHNR, CDR2 FQNEAQ, per germline (reference sequence). The CDR3: CASGAVVEKLFF. CDR3 nucleotide sequence: TGTGCCAGTGGGGCGGTAGTGGAAAAACTGTTTTTT.

The chain employs TRBV15 and TRBJ1-5, with D perhaps matching TRBD1 (6 bases). Per the germline V gene, CDR1 is LNHNV and CDR2 is YYDKDF (reference sequence). V lost 0 bases and J 0 bases, leaving 18 bases between the germline ends. The CDR3 sequence is 19 residues long. CDR3 bases: TGTGCCACCAGCAGAGATAGAAGGGGGGAACAAGATAGCAATCAGCCCCAGCATTTT. It specifies CATSRDRRGEQDSNQPQHF.

The V gene is TRBV12-3 or TRBV12-4, the J gene TRBJ1-1; D call uncertain. The length of the CDR3 is 14 residues. V gave up 2 bases and J gave up 1 base, with 8 bases separating them. CDR3 coding DNA: TGTGCCAGCAGTTTATTGGGGTCGAACACTGAAGCTTTCTTT. Protein product: CASSLLGSNTEAFF.

This clonotype appeared many times. The rearrangement uses TRBV20-1 and TRBJ2-4; maybe TRBD2 (6 bases). The V end lost 5 bases, the J end lost 0 bases, and 11 bases lay between the germline ends. Germline values: CDR1 DFQATT, CDR2 SNEGSKA (reference sequence). This CDR3 contains 14 residues. CDR3 nucleotides: TGCAGTGCTTCGCCGGGACTAGCCAAAAACATTCAGTACTTC. Translating it yields CSASPGLAKNIQYF.

The chain combines TRBV7-8 with TRBJ2-7; possible D gene TRBD2, 7 bases. V lost 5 bases and J lost 2, with 13 bases in between. This CDR3 contains 14 residues. Per germline, CDR1 SGHVS and CDR2 FQNEAQ. The CDR3 DNA reads TGTGCCAGCAGCCCTAGCGGACAGACCTACGAGCAGTACGTC. It yields the protein CASSPSGQTYEQYV.

This clonotype was found a few times. The chain recombines TRBV4-2 with TRBJ2-3, with 10 nucleotides matching TRBD2. There are 18 residues in the CDR3. Germline trimming cut 0 bases from V and 2 bases from J; bases unmatched to any gene: 8. CDR1 is LGHNA, CDR2 YNFKEQ, per germline. The CDR3 region is CASSQDRTGTSATDTQYF. CDR3 coding DNA: TGTGCCAGCAGCCAAGATAGGACCGGGACTAGCGCCACAGATACGCAGTATTTT.

This clonotype showed up many times. This chain connects TRBV5-1 to TRBJ2-5; 7 nucleotides align to TRBD1. Germline V lookup: CDR1 SGHRS, CDR2 YFSETQ. This CDR3 has 16 amino acids. J was trimmed by 3 bases and V by 4 bases; bases with no gene match: 12. The CDR3 sequence is CASSVGTARRKETQYF. Written as DNA, the CDR3 is TGCGCCAGCAGCGTCGGGACAGCAAGAAGAAAAGAGACCCAGTACTTC.

This clonotype was observed a few times. This chain connects TRBV24-1 to TRBJ2-5; 8 positions agree with TRBD1. Per germline, CDR1 KGHDR and CDR2 SFDVKD. The ends lost 0 bases at V and 5 bases at J; junction bases unmatched: 7. CDR3 length: 16 amino acids. CDR3 DNA: TGTGCCACCAGTGATTTGCCTCAGACAGGGGTGGAGACCCAGTACTTC. As protein: CATSDLPQTGVETQYF.

In this sample, this clonotype turned up many times. The V call is TRBV2, the J call TRBJ2-1; D gene unclear. The CDR3 runs 13 residues. Per germline, CDR1 SNHLY and CDR2 FYNNEI. Trimming removed 6 bases at V and 7 bases at J, with 13 bases between. CDR3 DNA sequence: TGTGCCAGCAGGACGGATTTGACGAATGAGCAGTTCTTC. This sequence encodes CASRTDLTNEQFF.

This clonotype was found a few times. This rearrangement joins TRBV7-9 to TRBJ2-1; D is perhaps TRBD2 (5 bases). The V and J ends lost 8 bases and 7 bases respectively, with 18 bases between them. The CDR3 consists of 14 residues. Germline lookup yields CDR1 SEHNR and CDR2 FQNEAQ (reference sequence). The CDR3 nucleotides read TGTGCCAGCCTCACTCGGGCTAGCAGGAATGAGCAGTTCTTC. It translates to CASLTRASRNEQFF.

This clonotype has ten or more counts. This chain joins TRBV5-1 and TRBJ2-1; 10 bases are shared with TRBD2. The CDR3 contains 15 residues. CDR1 is SGHRS and CDR2 is YFSETQ in the germline V gene. Germline trimming cut 1 base from V and 9 bases from J; bases unmatched to any gene: 7. CDR3 loop: CASSLKLAGGGEQFF. In nucleotides, the CDR3 is TGCGCCAGCAGCTTGAAGTTAGCGGGAGGTGGTGAGCAGTTCTTC.